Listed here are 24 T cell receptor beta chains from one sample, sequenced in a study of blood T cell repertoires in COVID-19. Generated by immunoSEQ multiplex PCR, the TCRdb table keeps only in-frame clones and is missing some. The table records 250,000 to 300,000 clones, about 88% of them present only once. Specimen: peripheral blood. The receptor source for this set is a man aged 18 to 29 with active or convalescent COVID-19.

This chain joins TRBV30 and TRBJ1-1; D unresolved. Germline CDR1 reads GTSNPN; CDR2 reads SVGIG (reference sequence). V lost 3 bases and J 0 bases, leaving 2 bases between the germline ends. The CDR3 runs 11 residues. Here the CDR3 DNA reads TGTGCCTGGAGCGTGAACACTGAAGCTTTCTTT. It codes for CAWSVNTEAFF.

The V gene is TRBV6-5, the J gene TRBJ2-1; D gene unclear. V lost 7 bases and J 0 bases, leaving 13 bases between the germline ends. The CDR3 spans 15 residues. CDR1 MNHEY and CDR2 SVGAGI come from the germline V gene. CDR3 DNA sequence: TGTGCCAGCACCCAAAGCCGCCGCTCCTACAATGAGCAGTTCTTC. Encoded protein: CASTQSRRSYNEQFF.

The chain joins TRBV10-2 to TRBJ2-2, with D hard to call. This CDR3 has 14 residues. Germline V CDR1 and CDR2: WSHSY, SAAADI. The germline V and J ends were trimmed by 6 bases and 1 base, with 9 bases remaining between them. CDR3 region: CASRLLGNTGELFF. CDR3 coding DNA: TGCGCCAGCAGGCTTCTAGGGAACACCGGGGAGCTGTTTTTT.

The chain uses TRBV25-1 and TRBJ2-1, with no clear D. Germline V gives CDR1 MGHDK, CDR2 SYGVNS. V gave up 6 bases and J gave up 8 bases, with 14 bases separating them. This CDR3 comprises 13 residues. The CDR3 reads CASSPDLVYEQFF. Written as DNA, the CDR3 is TGTGCCAGCAGCCCCGACCTAGTCTATGAGCAGTTCTTC. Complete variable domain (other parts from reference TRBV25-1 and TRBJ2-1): EADIYQTPRYLVIGTGKKITLECSQTMGHDKMYWYQQDPGMELHLIHYSYGVNSTEKGDLSSESTVSRIRTEHFPLTLESARPSHTSQYLCASSPDLVYEQFFGPGTRLTVL.

CDR3 in DNA: TGTGCCAGCAGTTATAGCAGGGGTAGGGAGCCCCAGCATTTT. It encodes CASSYSRGREPQHF. The V call is TRBV2, the J call TRBJ1-5; D is perhaps TRBD1 (6 bases). The CDR3 has 14 residues. The germline V gene encodes CDR1 SNHLY and CDR2 FYNNEI. The V gene lost 5 bases and the J gene lost 8 bases, with 16 bases spanning the gap.

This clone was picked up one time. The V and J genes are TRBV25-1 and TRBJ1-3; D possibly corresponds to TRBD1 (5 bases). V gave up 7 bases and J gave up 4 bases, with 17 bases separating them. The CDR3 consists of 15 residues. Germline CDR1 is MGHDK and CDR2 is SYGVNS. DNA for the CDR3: TGTGCCAGCACGGACAAAACCTCAGGGGGAAACACCATATATTTT. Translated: CASTDKTSGGNTIYF.

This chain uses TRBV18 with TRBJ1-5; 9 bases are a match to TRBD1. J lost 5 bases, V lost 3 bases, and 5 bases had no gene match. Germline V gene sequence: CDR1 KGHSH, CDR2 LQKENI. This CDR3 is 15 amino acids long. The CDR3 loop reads CASSPTGQGDQPQHF. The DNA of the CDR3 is TGTGCCAGCTCACCCACGGGACAGGGCGATCAGCCCCAGCATTTT.

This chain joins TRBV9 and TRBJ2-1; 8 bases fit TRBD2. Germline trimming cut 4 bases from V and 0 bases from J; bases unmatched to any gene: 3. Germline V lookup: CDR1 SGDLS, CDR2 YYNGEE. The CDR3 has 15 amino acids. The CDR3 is CASSLSGSSYNEQFF. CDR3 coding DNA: TGTGCCAGCAGCCTAAGCGGGAGCTCCTACAATGAGCAGTTCTTC. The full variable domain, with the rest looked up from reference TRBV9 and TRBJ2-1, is DSGVTQTPKHLITATGQRVTLRCSPRSGDLSVYWYQQSLDQGLQFLIQYYNGEERAKGNILERFSAQQFPDLHSELNLSSLELGDSALYFCASSLSGSSYNEQFFGPGTRLTVL.

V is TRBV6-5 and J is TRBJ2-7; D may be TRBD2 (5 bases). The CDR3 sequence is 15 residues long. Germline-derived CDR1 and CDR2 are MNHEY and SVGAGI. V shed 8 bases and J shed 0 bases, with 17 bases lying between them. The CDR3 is CASVSVAGNSYEQYF. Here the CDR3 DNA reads TGTGCCAGCGTTTCAGTGGCGGGCAACTCCTACGAGCAGTACTTC.

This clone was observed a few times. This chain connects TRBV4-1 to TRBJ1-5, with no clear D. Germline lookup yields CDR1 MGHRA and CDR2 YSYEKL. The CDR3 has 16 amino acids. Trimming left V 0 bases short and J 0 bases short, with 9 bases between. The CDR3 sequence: CASSQDWSYSNQPQHF. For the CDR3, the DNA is TGCGCCAGCAGCCAAGATTGGAGTTATAGCAATCAGCCCCAGCATTTT.

The CDR3, as DNA: TGTGCCAGCCCCGTCGCCTACAATGAGCAGTTCTTC. Encoded protein: CASPVAYNEQFF. This chain uses TRBV2 with TRBJ2-1; D remains unclear. Germline assignment: CDR1 SNHLY and CDR2 FYNNEI. CDR3 size: 12 residues. Deletions cut 8 bases from V and 2 bases from J, with 7 bases between.

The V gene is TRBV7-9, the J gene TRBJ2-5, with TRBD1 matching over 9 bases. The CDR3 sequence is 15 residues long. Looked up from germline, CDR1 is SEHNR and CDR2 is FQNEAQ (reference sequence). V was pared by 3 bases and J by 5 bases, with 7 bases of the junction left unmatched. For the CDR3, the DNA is TGTGCCAGCAGCTTTGGACAGGGGATTGGGGAGACCCAGTACTTC. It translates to CASSFGQGIGETQYF.

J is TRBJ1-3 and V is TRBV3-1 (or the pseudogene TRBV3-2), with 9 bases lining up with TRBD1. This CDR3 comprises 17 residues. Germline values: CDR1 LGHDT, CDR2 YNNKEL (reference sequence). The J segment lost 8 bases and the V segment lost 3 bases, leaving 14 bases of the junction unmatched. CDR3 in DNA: TGTGCCAGCAGCCATGACCCGGGACAGGGATCCCGTGACACCATATATTTT. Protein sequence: CASSHDPGQGSRDTIYF.

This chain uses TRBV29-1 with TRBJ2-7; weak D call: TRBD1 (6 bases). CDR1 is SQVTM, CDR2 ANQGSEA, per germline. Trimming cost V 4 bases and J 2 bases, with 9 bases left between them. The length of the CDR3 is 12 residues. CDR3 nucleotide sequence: TGCAGCGTTGCGGACAGTCCCTACGAGCAGTACTTC. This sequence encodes CSVADSPYEQYF.

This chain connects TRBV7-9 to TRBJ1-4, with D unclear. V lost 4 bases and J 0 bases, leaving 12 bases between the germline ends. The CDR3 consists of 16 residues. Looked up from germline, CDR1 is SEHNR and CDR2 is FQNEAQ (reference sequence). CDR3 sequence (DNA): TGTGCCAGCAGCTCCCCGGCGGTATCAACTAATGAAAAACTGTTTTTT. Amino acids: CASSSPAVSTNEKLFF.

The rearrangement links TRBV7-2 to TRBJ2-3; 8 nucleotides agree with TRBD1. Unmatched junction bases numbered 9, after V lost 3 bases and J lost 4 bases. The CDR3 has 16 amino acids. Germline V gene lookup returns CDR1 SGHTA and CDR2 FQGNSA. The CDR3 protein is CASSFFPGGTSDTQYF. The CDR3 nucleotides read TGTGCCAGCAGCTTCTTCCCAGGGGGCACATCAGATACGCAGTATTTT. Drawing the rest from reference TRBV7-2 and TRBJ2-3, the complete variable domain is GAGVSQSPSNKVTEKGKDVELRCDPISGHTALYWYRQSLGQGLEFLIYFQGNSAPDKSGLPSDRFSAERTGGSVSTLTIQRTQQEDSAVYLCASSFFPGGTSDTQYFGPGTRLTVL.

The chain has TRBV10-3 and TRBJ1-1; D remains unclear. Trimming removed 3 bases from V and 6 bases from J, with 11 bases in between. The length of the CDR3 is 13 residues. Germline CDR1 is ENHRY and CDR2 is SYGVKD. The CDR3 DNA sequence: TGTGCCATCAGTGACCTTGGCACAGCTGAAGCTTTCTTT. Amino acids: CAISDLGTAEAFF.

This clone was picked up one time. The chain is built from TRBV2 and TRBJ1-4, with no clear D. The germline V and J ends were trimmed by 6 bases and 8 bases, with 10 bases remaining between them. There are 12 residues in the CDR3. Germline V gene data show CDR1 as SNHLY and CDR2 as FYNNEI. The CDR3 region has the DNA TGTGCCAGCAGGGGCCGGGGAGAAAAACTGTTTTTT. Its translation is CASRGRGEKLFF.

The CDR3 nucleotides are TGTGCCAGCAGTTACTTTTCGGGTAGCGGGGAGCTGTTTTTT. This gives the protein CASSYFSGSGELFF. The chain combines TRBV6-6 with TRBJ2-2, with D hard to call. V was cut by 1 base and J by 7 bases, with 10 bases left in between. CDR3 length: 14 residues. The germline V gene encodes CDR1 MNHNY and CDR2 SVGAGI (reference sequence).

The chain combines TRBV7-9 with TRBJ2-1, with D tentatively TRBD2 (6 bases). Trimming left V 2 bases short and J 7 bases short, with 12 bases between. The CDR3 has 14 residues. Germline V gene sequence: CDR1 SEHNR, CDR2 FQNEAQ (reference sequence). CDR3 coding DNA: TGTGCCAGCAGCTTACGACCCCGGGGGAATGAGCAGTTCTTC. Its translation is CASSLRPRGNEQFF.

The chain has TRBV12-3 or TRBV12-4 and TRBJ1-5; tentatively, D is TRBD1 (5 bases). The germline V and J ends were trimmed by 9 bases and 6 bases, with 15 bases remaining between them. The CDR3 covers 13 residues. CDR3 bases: TGTGCCAGTTGCAAGGGGCGCAGTCAGCCCCAGCATTTT. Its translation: CASCKGRSQPQHF.

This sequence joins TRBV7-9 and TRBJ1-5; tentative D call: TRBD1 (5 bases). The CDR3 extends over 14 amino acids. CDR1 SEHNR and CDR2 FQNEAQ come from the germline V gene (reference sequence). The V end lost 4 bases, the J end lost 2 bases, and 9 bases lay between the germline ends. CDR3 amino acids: CASSSGHRNQPQHF. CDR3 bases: TGTGCCAGCAGCTCCGGACATCGCAATCAGCCCCAGCATTTT.

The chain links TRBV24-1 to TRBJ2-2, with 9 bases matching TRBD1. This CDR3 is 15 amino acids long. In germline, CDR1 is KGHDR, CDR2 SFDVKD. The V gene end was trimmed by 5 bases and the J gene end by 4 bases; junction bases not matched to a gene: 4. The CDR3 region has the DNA TGTGCCACCAGTGTGGGGACAGGGAGCACCGGGGAGCTGTTTTTT. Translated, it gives CATSVGTGSTGELFF.

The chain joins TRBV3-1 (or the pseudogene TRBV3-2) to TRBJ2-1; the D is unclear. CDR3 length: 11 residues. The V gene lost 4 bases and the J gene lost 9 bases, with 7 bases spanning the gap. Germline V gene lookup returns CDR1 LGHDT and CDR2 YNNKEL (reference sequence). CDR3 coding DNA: TGTGCCAGCAGCCGAGCCGGTGAGCAGTTCTTC. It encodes CASSRAGEQFF.